The entry that follows covers one TCR beta chain sequence. Its antigen is unidentified. From RNA transcripts, TCR beta CDR3 regions were amplified. Primed by the HTBI set, a first-round RT-PCR was run on the TCR CDR3. TCRdb re-derived calls from the multiplex PCR reads in MiXCR, one entry per CDR3 protein. Of approximately 590,000 distinct CDR3 sequences in the sample, roughly 50% were seen once. The source of the sample is a study of T cells in Graves' hyperthyroidism and ophthalmopathy. Newly diagnosed patients aged 18 to 65 had hyperthyroidism of under 2 months' duration. Per the germline V gene, CDR1 is SNHLY and CDR2 is FYNNEI. The V segment lost 5 bases and the J segment 0 bases; nucleotides outside the gene matches: 8. The CDR3 sequence is 17 residues long. Notes on the study in general: Most thyroid-expanded clonotypes above 0.001 were also found in blood. With a median lead of about six months before onset, the model predicted ophthalmopathy.

V gene TRBV2 combines with J gene TRBJ2-4; TRBD2 matches 9 bases. The sequencing sample was made of peripheral blood or thyroid tissue (not recorded which). The origin of this receptor is a young woman with Graves' hyperthyroidism. The DNA of the CDR3 is TGTGCCAGCAGTTGGCTAGCGGGACGGGAAGCCAAAAACATTCAGTACTTC. Its translation is CASSWLAGREAKNIQYF.